This T cell receptor (beta chain) was sequenced in a study of CD8+CD57+ T cells in acquired aplastic anemia. This clonotype was seen repeatedly, ten times or more. CDR1 is SEHNR, CDR2 FQNEAQ, per germline (reference sequence). The V gene lost 5 bases and the J gene lost 5 bases, with 16 bases spanning the gap. The CDR3 is made up of 14 amino acids. Patients sequenced had flow cytometry evidence of CD8+CD57+ cell expansion. Researchers used genomic DNA as the template to profile TCR beta VDJ and CDR3. TCRdb analysed the reads with MiXCR anew, one entry per CDR3 protein. Found here are around 200,000 distinct CDR3 sequences, 63% of them singletons; the top ten hold about 39%.

What was sequenced was sorted CD4+, CD8+, or CD8+CD57+ T cells (not recorded which) from PBMCs. The TCR originated in a human donor with aplastic anemia. This chain joins TRBV7-9 and TRBJ2-7; D remains ambiguous. In DNA form, the CDR3 reads TGTGCCAGCAGCCTCGGGCCTGGTCTCGACGAGCAGTACTTC. Protein: CASSLGPGLDEQYF.